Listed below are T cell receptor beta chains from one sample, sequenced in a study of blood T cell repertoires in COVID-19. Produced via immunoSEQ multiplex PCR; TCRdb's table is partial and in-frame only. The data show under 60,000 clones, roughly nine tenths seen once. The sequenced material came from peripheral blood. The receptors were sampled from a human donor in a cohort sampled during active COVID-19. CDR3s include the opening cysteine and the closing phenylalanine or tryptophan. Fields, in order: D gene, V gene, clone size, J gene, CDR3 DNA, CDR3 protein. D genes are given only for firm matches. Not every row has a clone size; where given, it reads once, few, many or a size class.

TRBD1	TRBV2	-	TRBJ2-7	TGTGCCAGCAGCCCCGGGACAGTCTACGAGCAGTACTTC	CASSPGTVYEQYF
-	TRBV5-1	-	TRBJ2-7	TGCGCCAGCAGCTTGGGCAGTGTCTACGAGCAGTACTTC	CASSLGSVYEQYF
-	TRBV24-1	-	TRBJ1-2	TGTGCCACCCAGCCGACTGCTGGCTATGGCTACACCTTC	CATQPTAGYGYTF
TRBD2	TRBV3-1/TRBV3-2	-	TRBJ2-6	TGTGCCAGCAGCCAAGGTCGGCTAGCGGGAGTAACAGGGGCCAACGTCCTGACTTTC	CASSQGRLAGVTGANVLTF
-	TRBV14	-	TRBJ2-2	TGTGCCAGCAGGGATTCCGGGACCGGGGAGCTGTTTTTT	CASRDSGTGELFF
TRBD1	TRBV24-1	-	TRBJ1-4	TGTGCCACCAGTGCTGGGGACAGGCCGGAAAAACTGTTTTTT	CATSAGDRPEKLFF
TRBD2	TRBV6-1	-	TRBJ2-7	TGTGCCAGCAGTGAAGGACTAGCGGGAGTTGGGCCCTACGAGCAGTACTTC	CASSEGLAGVGPYEQYF
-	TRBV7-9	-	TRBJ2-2	TGTGCCAGCAGCTCCACTAGTGGCGGGGAGCTGTTTTTT	CASSSTSGGELFF
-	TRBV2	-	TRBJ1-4	TGTGCCAGCAAGATACAGTCCCCTAATGAAAAACTGTTTTTT	CASKIQSPNEKLFF
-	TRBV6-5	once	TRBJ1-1	TGTGCCAGCAGTACACCAACAGGGTTGGAAGCTTTCTTT	CASSTPTGLEAFF
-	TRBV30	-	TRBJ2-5	TGTGCCTGGAGCCCCTCCGGGGGGACCCAGTACTTC	CAWSPSGGTQYF
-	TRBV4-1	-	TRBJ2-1	TGCGCCAGCAGCCAAGGAGGTATGGGGGCCGACTACAATGAGCAGTTCTTC	CASSQGGMGADYNEQFF
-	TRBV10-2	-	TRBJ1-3	TGCGCCAGCAGTGTTACAGGCTCTGGAAACACCATATATTTT	CASSVTGSGNTIYF
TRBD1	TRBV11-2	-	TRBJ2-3	TGTGCCAGCAGCCATGGGACAGGAAGAGACACAGATACGCAGTATTTT	CASSHGTGRDTDTQYF
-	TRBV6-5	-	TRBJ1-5	TGTGCCAGCACTTTTTCTCGTCAGCCCCAGCATTTT	CASTFSRQPQHF
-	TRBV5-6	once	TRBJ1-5	TGTGCCAGCAGCTTGGGGCAGTATAGCAATCAGCCCCAGCATTTT	CASSLGQYSNQPQHF
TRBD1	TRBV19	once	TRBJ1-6	TGTGCCAGTAGTATAGCCACAGGGGGCTTCTGGAATTCACCCCTCCACTTT	CASSIATGGFWNSPLHF
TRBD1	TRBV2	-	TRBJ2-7	TGTGCCAGCAGTCAGGGACAGCCCTACGAGCAGTACTTC	CASSQGQPYEQYF
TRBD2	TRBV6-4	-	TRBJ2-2	TGTGCCAGCAGTGGCGGGAGCACCGGGGAGCTGTTTTTT	CASSGGSTGELFF
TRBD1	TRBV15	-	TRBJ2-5	TGTGCCACCAGTAACCGGGACAGGGCCGAGACCCAGTACTTC	CATSNRDRAETQYF
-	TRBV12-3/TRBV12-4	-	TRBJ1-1	TGTGCCAGCAGTTTAAAAGCCAACACTGAAGCTTTCTTT	CASSLKANTEAFF
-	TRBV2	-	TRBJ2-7	TGTGCCAGCAGGAAGGACGGGAGCTCCTACGAGCAGTACTTC	CASRKDGSSYEQYF
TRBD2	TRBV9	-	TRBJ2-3	TGTGCCAGCAGCGCCGGACTAGCGGGAGGGGGCACAGATACGCAGTATTTT	CASSAGLAGGGTDTQYF
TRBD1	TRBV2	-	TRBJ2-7	TGTGCCAGCAGTGAAGAAGGACAGGAAGACTACGAGCAGTACTTC	CASSEEGQEDYEQYF
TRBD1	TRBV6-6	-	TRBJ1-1	TGTGCCAGCAGCCGCGGGTGGGGGACAGAGAACACTGAAGCTTTCTTT	CASSRGWGTENTEAFF
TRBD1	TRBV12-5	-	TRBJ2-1	TGTGCTAGTGGGGAAGGGGACAGATACAATGAGCAGTTCTTC	CASGEGDRYNEQFF
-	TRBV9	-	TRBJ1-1	TGTGCCAGCAGCCCAATCCGCGAGGAGGACACTGAAGCTTTCTTT	CASSPIREEDTEAFF
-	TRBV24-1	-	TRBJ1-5	TGTGCCACCAGTGACCGGGGGAGCCAGCCCCAGCATTTT	CATSDRGSQPQHF